These T cell receptor beta chains were read from a single sample in a study of identical twins. TCRdb processed the 5' RACE reads anew with MiXCR; each CDR3 protein has one entry. The sample holds approximately 240,000 distinct CDR3 sequences, 11% to 15% seen once. Sample: memory (CD45RO+) T cells sorted from blood. Every receptor here comes from a woman under 30 in good health. Both conserved end residues are part of each CDR3. The order of the fields is clone size, D gene, J gene, V gene, CDR3 protein, CDR3 DNA. D genes are given only for firm matches. Size is stated for part of the rows, as once, few or many counts, or as a class when the clone is expanded.

>NA|NA|TRBJ1-5|TRBV4-3
CASSQRAEGHQPQHF
TGCGCCAGCAGCCAGCGGGCAGAGGGTCATCAGCCCCAGCATTTT
>NA|TRBD1|TRBJ1-1|TRBV7-8
CASSFRGWDEAFF
TGTGCCAGCAGCTTCAGGGGGTGGGATGAAGCTTTCTTT
>NA|TRBD2|TRBJ2-3|TRBV7-3
CASSFGLVPDTQYF
TGTGCCAGCAGCTTCGGACTAGTACCAGATACGCAGTATTTT
>NA|TRBD2|TRBJ2-7|TRBV29-1
CSVTSGSEQYF
TGCAGCGTCACAAGCGGGAGTGAGCAGTACTTC
>NA|NA|TRBJ2-7|TRBV20-1
CSARDGSDRRVF
TGCAGTGCTAGAGATGGCTCAGACCGCCGGGTCTTC
>NA|NA|TRBJ2-7|TRBV12-3/TRBV12-4
CASSPEGTYEQYF
TGTGCCAGCAGTCCCGAGGGAACCTACGAGCAGTACTTC
>few|TRBD1|TRBJ1-6|TRBV29-1
CSVLTGDNSPLHF
TGCAGCGTCCTCACAGGGGATAATTCACCCCTCCACTTT
>few|NA|TRBJ1-5|TRBV18
CASSPSTTVNQPQHF
TGTGCCAGCTCACCTTCGACGACGGTGAATCAGCCCCAGCATTTT
>few|NA|TRBJ2-7|TRBV6-2/TRBV6-3
CASHSAGHSYEQYF
TGTGCCAGCCACTCCGCCGGACACTCCTACGAGCAGTACTTC
>many|NA|TRBJ1-2|TRBV6-1
CASSEEEGGGGKYGYTF
TGTGCCAGCAGTGAAGAGGAGGGTGGGGGAGGAAAGTATGGCTACACCTTC
>few|NA|TRBJ1-1|TRBV5-1
CASSIGGTGRITEAFF
TGCGCCAGCAGCATCGGGGGTACAGGGCGTATTACTGAAGCTTTCTTT
>NA|NA|TRBJ2-1|TRBV20-1
CSASRWGVSYNEQFF
TGCAGTGCTAGCCGATGGGGGGTCTCCTACAATGAGCAGTTCTTC
>few|TRBD1|TRBJ2-1|TRBV5-6
CASSPAGGAGNEQFF
TGTGCCAGCAGCCCGGCAGGGGGCGCAGGGAATGAGCAGTTCTTC
>few|NA|TRBJ2-1|TRBV5-1
CASSLGQADEQFF
TGCGCCAGCAGCTTGGGGCAGGCCGATGAGCAGTTCTTC
>few|TRBD2|TRBJ2-3|TRBV2
CASALAGTTDTQYF
TGTGCCAGCGCGCTAGCGGGCACCACAGATACGCAGTATTTT
>many|TRBD1|TRBJ2-5|TRBV20-1
CSAVILGQGQETQYF
TGCAGTGCCGTCATACTAGGACAGGGTCAAGAGACCCAGTACTTC
>NA|TRBD1|TRBJ1-4|TRBV12-3/TRBV12-4
CASSSTGGIREKLFF
TGTGCCAGCAGTTCCACAGGGGGCATTCGTGAAAAACTGTTTTTT
>NA|NA|TRBJ2-5|TRBV6-5
CASSYSSERETQYF
TGTGCCAGCAGTTACTCATCCGAGAGAGAGACCCAGTACTTC
>few|TRBD1|TRBJ1-2|TRBV5-1
CASQGGALGYGYTF
TGCGCCAGTCAAGGGGGCGCCTTGGGCTATGGCTACACCTTC
>few|TRBD1|TRBJ1-1|TRBV28
CASTGLGQGGTEAFF
TGTGCCAGCACGGGATTGGGACAGGGGGGCACTGAAGCTTTCTTT
>few|NA|TRBJ1-1|TRBV6-1
CASSEAGGSAFF
TGTGCCAGCAGTGAAGCGGGGGGGAGCGCTTTCTTT
>few|NA|TRBJ2-7|TRBV7-2
CASNPMGFGYEQYF
TGTGCCAGCAACCCTATGGGATTTGGGTACGAGCAGTACTTC
>few|NA|TRBJ2-4|TRBV29-1
CSAEGVAKNIQYF
TGCAGCGCCGAGGGCGTAGCCAAAAACATTCAGTACTTC
>many|TRBD1|TRBJ1-5|TRBV12-3/TRBV12-4
CASRPTGGAGNQPQHF
TGTGCCAGCAGGCCTACAGGGGGCGCGGGCAATCAGCCCCAGCATTTT
>NA|NA|TRBJ2-7|TRBV5-5
CASSLQGRSYEQYF
TGTGCCAGCAGCTTGCAGGGGCGAAGCTACGAGCAGTACTTC
>few|NA|TRBJ1-1|TRBV3-1
CASSQWTGNTEAFF
TGTGCCAGCAGCCAATGGACGGGGAACACTGAAGCTTTCTTT
>many|NA|TRBJ1-3|TRBV6-5
CASSYTGNYGNTIYF
TGTGCCAGCAGTTACACAGGGAATTATGGAAACACCATATATTTT
>NA|NA|TRBJ2-1|TRBV12-3/TRBV12-4
CASTLGRGPDNEQFF
TGTGCCAGCACCCTCGGGAGGGGGCCCGACAATGAGCAGTTCTTC
>NA|TRBD2|TRBJ2-7|TRBV29-1
CSVGAGGYEQYF
TGCAGCGTTGGTGCGGGGGGGTACGAGCAGTACTTC
>NA|NA|TRBJ2-4|TRBV7-6
CASSLVGDEDIQYF
TGTGCCAGCAGCTTGGTGGGGGATGAGGACATTCAGTACTTC
>once|NA|TRBJ2-7|TRBV29-1
CSVLERGKEYEQYF
TGCAGCGTCCTCGAACGGGGCAAGGAGTACGAGCAGTACTTC
>NA|NA|TRBJ2-7|TRBV6-2/TRBV6-3
CASSRGTRPPREQYF
TGTGCCAGCAGTAGGGGGACTCGTCCTCCTCGGGAGCAGTACTTC
>few|TRBD1|TRBJ1-1|TRBV5-4
CASSPGQRNTEAFF
TGTGCCAGCAGCCCGGGACAGCGAAACACTGAAGCTTTCTTT
>NA|NA|TRBJ1-3|TRBV6-5
CASSYSGEAGNTIYF
TGTGCCAGCAGTTACTCGGGCGAGGCTGGAAACACCATATATTTT
>few|NA|TRBJ1-5|TRBV9
CASSAGVLGPQHF
TGTGCCAGCAGCGCGGGAGTCCTTGGGCCCCAGCATTTT
>NA|TRBD2|TRBJ2-1|TRBV7-3
CASSSNAAGGLFF
TGTGCCAGCAGTTCCAATGCAGCGGGGGGGCTCTTCTTC
>many|TRBD2|TRBJ2-5|TRBV12-3/TRBV12-4
CASSLSVASGGLETQYF
TGTGCCAGCAGTTTATCAGTTGCTAGCGGGGGCTTGGAGACCCAGTACTTC
>few|NA|TRBJ2-1|TRBV20-1
CSARDLVGEQFF
TGCAGTGCTAGAGATCTGGTGGGTGAGCAGTTCTTC
>few|NA|TRBJ2-2|TRBV20-1
CSASLRGSSNTGELFF
TGCAGTGCTAGTTTGCGCGGTTCCTCGAACACCGGGGAGCTGTTTTTT
>once|TRBD2|TRBJ2-7|TRBV15
CATSRDRGSGSRYF
TGTGCCACCAGCAGAGATCGGGGGAGCGGGAGCCGGTACTTC
>NA|NA|TRBJ1-2|TRBV19
CASSARDILYGYTF
TGTGCCAGTAGTGCCCGGGACATCCTCTATGGCTACACCTTC
>NA|TRBD2|TRBJ2-1|TRBV14
CASSQDFVREGYEQFF
TGTGCCAGCAGCCAAGATTTCGTGCGGGAGGGATATGAGCAGTTCTTC
>few|TRBD1|TRBJ1-2|TRBV20-1
CSARGRGRDYGYTF
TGCAGTGCTAGAGGGAGGGGGCGGGACTATGGCTACACCTTC
>few|NA|TRBJ1-2|TRBV9
CASSGPVGNGYTF
TGTGCCAGCAGTGGCCCGGTAGGGAATGGCTACACCTTC
>NA|TRBD2|TRBJ2-5|TRBV4-2
CASSQKFLAGGVLETQYF
TGTGCCAGCAGCCAAAAATTCCTAGCGGGGGGCGTCCTGGAGACCCAGTACTTC
>NA|TRBD2|TRBJ2-3|TRBV5-1
CASSPEAGVGDTQYF
TGCGCCAGCAGCCCGGAAGCGGGGGTTGGAGATACGCAGTATTTT
>many|NA|TRBJ2-1|TRBV5-1
CASSPHFADTYNEQFF
TGCGCCAGCAGCCCCCATTTCGCGGACACTTACAATGAGCAGTTCTTC
>NA|NA|TRBJ1-4|TRBV12-3/TRBV12-4
CASGGALNEKLFF
TGTGCCAGCGGGGGGGCCCTAAATGAAAAACTGTTTTTT